What follows are 13 T cell receptor beta chains derived from one specimen sequenced in a study of T cells in women clearing cervical HPV infection. Assay used: immunoSEQ multiplex PCR; TCRdb lists only in-frame clones, some missing. The sample includes tens of thousands of clones. Sequenced: blood buffy coat. The receptor source for this set is a woman between 18 and 70 years old with a cervical HPV16 infection that either progressed to CIN3+ or cleared (not recorded which).

Comment on this clone: The DNA ends 3 residues before the CDR3 does, and the rest of the CDR3 is filled in from the germline J gene. The V call is TRBV6-1, the J call TRBJ1-5; no definite D call. Per germline, CDR1 MNHNS and CDR2 SASEGT. Trimming left V 3 bases short and J 1 base short, with 7 bases between. CDR3 length equals 14 residues. The CDR3 sequence: CASSDQESNQPQHF. The sequenced part of the CDR3 DNA is TGTGCCAGCAGTGATCAGGAGAGCAATCAGCCC.

As for this clone: The observed sequence ends 3 residues before the CDR3 terminus, with the missing tail filled in from the germline J gene. The V call is TRBV7-2, the J call TRBJ2-3; 10 bases are a match to TRBD2. The CDR3 consists of 15 residues. V lost 4 bases and J lost 4; bases outside the gene matches: 5. The germline gives CDR1 SGHTA, CDR2 FQGNSA. The part of the CDR3 DNA that was read is TGTGCCAGCAGCTCACGCAGCGGGGGGGCAGATACG. As protein: CASSSRSGGADT. The CDR3, in full, reads CASSSRSGGADTQYF.

The sequenced part of the CDR3 DNA is TGCAGCGTTGAAGATTACCCGGGCAGGGACACTGAA. It translates to CSVEDYPGRDTE. The entire CDR3 protein reads CSVEDYPGRDTEAFF. This chain connects TRBV29-1 to TRBJ1-1; maybe TRBD1 (5 bases). Read coverage stops 3 residues before the CDR3 terminus; the germline J gene supplies the remainder. CDR1 and CDR2 from the germline V gene are SQVTM and ANQGSEA. Trimming took off 0 bases at V and 3 bases at J, with 14 bases between the two ends. CDR3 length equals 15 residues.

The DNA read from the CDR3 is TGCGCCAGCAGCTCTGGTATAGCGGGGGGATTCCAAGAGACC. Protein sequence: CASSSGIAGGFQET. In full, the CDR3 reads CASSSGIAGGFQETQYF. This chain joins TRBV5-1 and TRBJ2-5, with 10 bases matching TRBD2. The read ends 3 residues before the CDR3 terminus; that terminus is restored from the germline J gene. J lost 1 base, V lost 3 bases, and 9 bases had no gene match. This CDR3 is 17 amino acids long. Germline V gene sequence: CDR1 SGHRS, CDR2 YFSETQ.

As concerns this clone: Read sequence stops 3 residues before the CDR3 end, and the germline J gene provides the missing end. The rearrangement uses TRBV2 and TRBJ2-7; the D gene is possibly TRBD1 (6 bases). V was shortened by 4 bases and J by 3 bases, with 10 bases between the two germline ends. The CDR3 is made up of 13 amino acids. Germline loops: CDR1 SNHLY, CDR2 FYNNEI. CDR3 DNA, as far as it was read: TGTGCCAGCAGTGGACAGGTTAGCTACGAG. Protein sequence: CASSGQVSYE. In full, the CDR3 reads CASSGQVSYEQYF.

Comments on this clone: Coverage ceases 3 residues before the CDR3 finishes, and the germline J gene fills in the end. V and J are TRBV7-2 and TRBJ1-2; D may be TRBD1 (5 bases). From germline, CDR1 is SGHTA and CDR2 FQGNSA. CDR3 size: 14 residues. This CDR3 is CASSWTSGGDTYTF. The CDR3 bases that were read are TGTGCCAGCAGCTGGACTAGCGGGGGGGATACC.

Partial CDR3 DNA: TGTGCCAGCAGTTTGGGACAGGGGATGAGCGGTCAGCCC. Translating gives CASSLGQGMSGQP. The full-length CDR3 reads as CASSLGQGMSGQPQHF. J is TRBJ1-5 and V is TRBV2, with 10 bases aligning to TRBD1. Read sequence stops 3 residues before the CDR3 end, and the germline J gene provides the missing end. Germline CDR1 is SNHLY and CDR2 is FYNNEI. The CDR3 runs to 16 residues. With 5 bases clipped from V and 6 bases from J, the junction kept 10 bases outside the gene matches. Full variable domain (outside the CDR3, taken from reference TRBV2 and TRBJ1-5): EPEVTQTPSHQVTQMGQEVILRCVPISNHLYFYWYRQILGQKVEFLVSFYNNEISEKSEIFDDQFSVERPDGSNFTLKIRSTKLEDSAMYFCASSLGQGMSGQPQHFGDGTRLSIL.

Frequency places this clone as medium-sized (0.01 to 0.1%). CDR3 protein: CASSQDTGTTYNSPLHF. The covered CDR3 bases are TGTGCCAGCAGCCAAGATACCGGGACAACCTATAATTCACCC. This chain connects TRBV14 to TRBJ1-6; D is possibly TRBD1 (6 bases). The CDR3 goes on 3 residues after the read ends, and that part is filled in from the germline J gene. The V gene lost 0 bases and the J gene lost 2 bases, with 11 bases spanning the gap. Germline values: CDR1 SGHDN, CDR2 FVKESK. The CDR3 totals 17 residues.

CDR3 loop: CASSVAGTSDTYEQYF. Incomplete CDR3 DNA: TGTGCCAGCAGCGTAGCCGGTACTAGCGATACCTACGAG. The chain joins TRBV9 to TRBJ2-7, with TRBD2 matching 7 bases. The CDR3 end is not reached by the read, which stops 3 residues before it; the germline J gene fills it in. The CDR3 is made up of 16 amino acids. Germline CDR1 SGDLS, CDR2 YYNGEE. J was trimmed by 2 bases and V by 0 bases; bases with no gene match: 8. The full variable domain, rest sourced from reference TRBV9 and TRBJ2-7, is DSGVTQTPKHLITATGQRVTLRCSPRSGDLSVYWYQQSLDQGLQFLIQYYNGEERAKGNILERFSAQQFPDLHSELNLSSLELGDSALYFCASSVAGTSDTYEQYFGPGTRLTVT.

As for this clone: Sequencing ends 3 residues short of the CDR3 end; the germline J gene provides the rest. This sequence joins TRBV20-1 and TRBJ2-3; maybe TRBD2 (6 bases). Germline assignment: CDR1 DFQATT and CDR2 SNEGSKA (reference sequence). This CDR3 contains 14 residues. Between the trimmed V and J ends, which lost 4 bases and 1 base, there was a span of 12 bases. The part of the CDR3 DNA that was read is TGCAGTGCTATTCACCAGCGGGGCACAGATACG. Its protein is CSAIHQRGTDT. From start to end, the CDR3 is CSAIHQRGTDTQYF.

Regarding this clone: The sequence runs out 3 residues before the end of the CDR3; the remainder is reconstructed from the germline J gene. The rearrangement uses TRBV19 and TRBJ1-1; D is undetermined. Germline V gene data show CDR1 as LNHDA and CDR2 as SQIVND (reference sequence). The V and J ends lost 3 bases and 5 bases respectively, with 10 bases between them. The CDR3 length is 13 residues. CDR3 DNA (partial): TGTGCCAGTAGTATCAAGGTCGAGACTGAA. Amino acid sequence: CASSIKVETE. The entire CDR3 protein is CASSIKVETEAFF.

Note on this clone: The CDR3 end falls 3 residues outside the read, so it is completed with the germline J gene. The chain uses TRBV7-3 and TRBJ2-1, with TRBD1 matching 11 bases. CDR1 and CDR2 (germline): SGHTA, FQGTGA. The V gene end was trimmed by 2 bases and the J gene end by 6 bases; junction bases not matched to a gene: 6. This CDR3 contains 16 residues. The sequenced CDR3 bases are TGTGCCAGCAGCTTACCTTTAGGGACAGGGGGCAATGAG. It translates to CASSLPLGTGGNE. The complete CDR3 reads CASSLPLGTGGNEQFF. Using reference TRBV7-3 and TRBJ2-1 for the parts outside the CDR3, the full variable domain is GAGVSQTPSNKVTEKGKYVELRCDPISGHTALYWYRQSLGQGPEFLIYFQGTGAADDSGLPNDRFFAVRPEGSVSTLKIQRTERGDSAVYLCASSLPLGTGGNEQFFGPGTRLTVL.

A word on this clone: The DNA ends 3 residues before the CDR3 does, and the rest of the CDR3 is filled in from the germline J gene. The chain carries TRBV6-7 and TRBJ1-5; 8 bases fit TRBD1. TRBV6-7 is given ORF status, its function remaining uncertain. CDR3 length equals 16 residues. V shed 6 bases, J shed 0 bases, and the junction held 7 bases outside the gene matches. The CDR3 is CASRWTGNSSNQPQHF. Incomplete CDR3 DNA: TGTGCCAGCAGATGGACAGGGAACAGTAGCAATCAGCCC.